The 30 T cell receptor beta chains below come from one sample, sequenced in a study of blood T cells in healthy people across ages. Next came a second PCR, run for about 6 to 12 cycles, which used a sample-barcoded 5' primer along with a J-beta primer mix. Each CDR3 protein gets one entry after TCRdb re-called the 5' RACE reads with MiXCR. The sample carries over 600,000 distinct CDR3 sequences, around two fifths recorded once. Material for sequencing was blood. Receptor source: a man older than 75 in good health.

This clonotype was seen a handful of times. The rearrangement joins TRBV20-1 to TRBJ2-1, with 10 nucleotides matching TRBD1. V lost 3 bases and J lost 5; bases outside the gene matches: 7. CDR1 is DFQATT, CDR2 SNEGSKA, per germline (reference sequence). The CDR3 is 15 residues long. CDR3: CSASSGTGVNNEQFF. The CDR3 DNA is TGCAGTGCTAGCTCCGGGACAGGGGTGAACAATGAGCAGTTCTTC.

The chain links TRBV12-3 or TRBV12-4 to TRBJ1-4; D is perhaps TRBD1 (5 bases). The length of the CDR3 is 14 residues. Trimming took 7 bases from V and 0 from J, leaving 9 bases between them. CDR3 nucleotides: TGTGCCAGCATTCGGGGGGCAACTAATGAAAAACTGTTTTTT. It encodes CASIRGATNEKLFF.

This clonotype came up a few times. The J gene is TRBJ2-7, the V gene TRBV20-1; 8 positions agree with TRBD2. This CDR3 has 15 amino acids. The V gene end was trimmed by 1 base and the J gene end by 5 bases; junction bases not matched to a gene: 10. Germline loops: CDR1 DFQATT, CDR2 SNEGSKA (reference sequence). For the CDR3, the DNA is TGCAGTGCTAGAGGCCTAGCGGGTAGCAACGACGAGCAGTACTTC. Protein sequence: CSARGLAGSNDEQYF.

The genes are TRBV20-1 and TRBJ2-5, with 8 bases identical to TRBD2. Germline V gene lookup returns CDR1 DFQATT and CDR2 SNEGSKA (reference sequence). V gave up 4 bases and J gave up 5 bases; unmatched junction bases: 12. This CDR3 comprises 15 residues. The CDR3 reads CSATPAGGAHETQYF. CDR3 bases: TGCAGTGCTACCCCTGCCGGGGGGGCCCACGAGACCCAGTACTTC.

This chain links TRBV2 with TRBJ2-1, with D perhaps matching TRBD2 (5 bases). The CDR3 runs to 16 residues. Germline lookup yields CDR1 SNHLY and CDR2 FYNNEI. Trimming cost V 6 bases and J 8 bases, with 23 bases left between them. The CDR3 reads CASSRHLALNGDEQFF. CDR3 coding DNA: TGTGCCAGCAGCAGACATCTAGCTCTTAATGGGGATGAGCAGTTCTTC.

This clonotype has just a few counts. V is TRBV20-1 and J is TRBJ2-3, with 12 bases fitting TRBD2. The germline CDR1 and CDR2 sequences are DFQATT and SNEGSKA (reference sequence). CDR3 length equals 18 residues. Germline trimming cut 0 bases from V and 7 bases from J; bases unmatched to any gene: 14. CDR3 bases: TGCAGTGCTAGAGATCTAGGGGCTAGCGGGAGGGCCGGGTATACGCAGTATTTT. This encodes CSARDLGASGRAGYTQYF.

The table lists this clonotype with many counts. This chain connects TRBV29-1 to TRBJ2-5; TRBD2 aligns across 14 bases. V lost 8 bases, J lost 2 bases, and 4 bases stayed unmatched. The CDR3 runs to 14 residues. Germline CDR1 reads SQVTM; CDR2 reads ANQGSEA. CDR3 region: CSPGLAGGQETQYF. DNA of the CDR3: TGCAGCCCTGGACTAGCGGGGGGACAAGAGACCCAGTACTTC.

Only one count was recorded for this clonotype. The V and J genes are TRBV29-1 and TRBJ2-2, with D possibly matching TRBD2 (5 bases). V gave up 4 bases and J gave up 5 bases, with 8 bases separating them. The germline V gene encodes CDR1 SQVTM and CDR2 ANQGSEA. This CDR3 has 12 residues. CDR3 sequence reads: CSVGSGTGELFF. The CDR3 coding sequence is TGCAGCGTTGGTTCGGGGACCGGGGAGCTGTTTTTT.

The rearrangement uses TRBV7-2 and TRBJ1-4, with D possibly matching TRBD1 (5 bases). Trimming took off 2 bases at V and 3 bases at J, with 16 bases between the two ends. This CDR3 comprises 17 residues. Germline values: CDR1 SGHTA, CDR2 FQGNSA. Here the CDR3 reads CASSLLPFSGPNEKLFF. CDR3 bases: TGTGCCAGCAGCTTATTACCCTTCTCGGGACCTAATGAAAAACTGTTTTTT.

This clonotype turned up a few times. The chain has TRBV27 and TRBJ2-5, with a possible D match to TRBD2 (5 bases). This CDR3 contains 13 residues. The V end lost 4 bases, the J end lost 3 bases, and 9 bases lay between the germline ends. Germline CDR1 and CDR2: MNHEY and SMNVEV (reference sequence). The CDR3 DNA reads TGTGCCAGCAGTTACGGGGTAAAAGAGACCCAGTACTTC. It translates to CASSYGVKETQYF.

Comment on this clonotype: At one boundary the junction diverges from the germline segment, which might be a read error. The V gene is TRBV7-8, the J gene TRBJ2-1; 7 bases align to TRBD1. The CDR3 spans 16 residues. CDR1 SGHVS and CDR2 FQNEAQ come from the germline V gene. The CDR3 loop is CASSLQTGSSYNEQFF. The CDR3 DNA reads as TGCGCCAGCAGCTTACAGACAGGGAGCTCCTACAATGAGCAGTTCTTC.

This chain uses TRBV19 with TRBJ2-5; 7 positions agree with TRBD1. This CDR3 region has 15 residues. J lost 3 bases, V lost 1 base, and 5 bases had no gene match. Germline V lookup: CDR1 LNHDA, CDR2 SQIVND (reference sequence). DNA of the CDR3: TGTGCCAGTAGTATAGGTGGGACAGCAAAAGAGACCCAGTACTTC. This codes for CASSIGGTAKETQYF.

In this sample, this clonotype turned up a few times. V usage is TRBV7-3 and J usage is TRBJ2-1; 13 nucleotides line up with TRBD2. CDR3 length equals 16 residues. Per germline, CDR1 SGHTA and CDR2 FQGTGA. The trim removed 5 bases at V and 7 bases at J, leaving 8 bases unmatched. The CDR3 DNA is TGTGCCAGCAGCCCGCAGGGACTAGCGGGAACGAATGAGCAGTTCTTC. Protein sequence: CASSPQGLAGTNEQFF.

This sequence joins TRBV6-2 or TRBV6-3 and TRBJ1-1, with no clear D. Germline-derived CDR1 and CDR2 are MNHEY and SVGEGT. CDR3 length: 15 amino acids. The V end lost 6 bases, the J end lost 2 bases, and 16 bases lay between the germline ends. The CDR3 DNA follows: TGTGCCAGCAGGGTCCCTGGAAAAATCAACACTGAAGCTTTCTTT. Translated: CASRVPGKINTEAFF.

V is TRBV7-2 and J is TRBJ2-7, with D perhaps TRBD2 (7 bases). V lost 5 bases and J 5 bases, leaving 19 bases between the germline ends. The CDR3 spans 15 residues. Germline CDR1 and CDR2: SGHTA and FQGNSA. CDR3 loop: CASSQARPGGNEQYF. In nucleotides, the CDR3 is TGTGCCAGCAGCCAAGCCCGTCCGGGGGGCAACGAGCAGTACTTC.

This clonotype was detected only once. The chain is built from TRBV20-1 and TRBJ2-1; D gene unclear. Trimming took off 1 base at V and 10 bases at J, with 17 bases between the two ends. The CDR3 is 14 amino acids. Germline V gene sequence: CDR1 DFQATT, CDR2 SNEGSKA (reference sequence). CDR3 nucleotide sequence: TGCAGTGCTAGAGTACAGCCCAGATCCTACGAGCAGTTCTTC. Translating gives CSARVQPRSYEQFF.

The DNA for the CDR3 is TGTGCCAGCAGCCTCCCGGGGGGGAATGAGCAGTTCTTC. This translates into CASSLPGGNEQFF. The chain recombines TRBV7-3 with TRBJ2-1, with 8 bases matching TRBD2. V lost 5 bases and J lost 7; bases outside the gene matches: 4. The CDR3 loop spans 13 amino acids. CDR1 SGHTA and CDR2 FQGTGA come from the germline V gene.

The chain combines TRBV27 with TRBJ1-1; D is perhaps TRBD1 (5 bases). There are 15 residues in the CDR3. Germline values: CDR1 MNHEY, CDR2 SMNVEV (reference sequence). With 10 bases removed from V and 0 bases from J, the gap between germline ends came to 18 bases. CDR3 protein: CAIKSQGTLNTEAFF. CDR3 DNA: TGTGCCATCAAGTCCCAAGGGACGTTGAACACTGAAGCTTTCTTT.

The table lists this clonotype with a few counts. V is TRBV4-3 and J is TRBJ1-5; 8 bases agree with TRBD1. The CDR3 consists of 16 residues. V trimming: 3 bases; J trimming: 0 bases; junction bases outside the gene matches: 4. Germline V gene sequence: CDR1 LGHNA, CDR2 YSLEER. CDR3: CASSHLQGDSNQPQHF. The CDR3 nucleotides read TGCGCCAGCAGCCACCTACAGGGGGATAGCAATCAGCCCCAGCATTTT.

The chain uses TRBV10-3 and TRBJ1-5; D is uncertain. This CDR3 has 13 residues. Germline-derived CDR1 and CDR2 are ENHRY and SYGVKD. Trimming cost V 0 bases and J 11 bases, with 11 bases left between them. The DNA of the CDR3 is TGTGCCATCAGTGAGTCTTTTGACCTGGCCCAGCATTTT. As protein: CAISESFDLAQHF.

The chain combines TRBV7-8 with TRBJ1-4, with 10 positions matching TRBD1. CDR1 SGHVS and CDR2 FQNEAQ come from the germline V gene. The CDR3 has 15 residues. Trimming cost V 2 bases and J 5 bases; bases outside gene matches: 2. The CDR3 reads CASSLRQGANEKLFF. Here the CDR3 DNA reads TGTGCCAGCAGCTTACGACAGGGGGCAAATGAAAAACTGTTTTTT.

V gene TRBV20-1 combines with J gene TRBJ2-7, with 9 bases fitting TRBD2. The junction had 9 bases not matched to a gene; V was cut back by 2 bases and J by 4 bases. CDR1 and CDR2 from the germline V gene are DFQATT and SNEGSKA (reference sequence). There are 15 residues in the CDR3. Written as DNA, the CDR3 is TGCAGTGCTAGATTGCGCGGGAGGGACACTTACGAGCAGTACTTC. This sequence encodes CSARLRGRDTYEQYF.

This clonotype appeared a few times. The chain couples TRBV3-1 to TRBJ2-6, with 8 bases identical to TRBD1. The V segment lost 0 bases and the J segment 4 bases; nucleotides outside the gene matches: 11. From germline, CDR1 is LGHDT and CDR2 YNNKEL (reference sequence). This CDR3 spans 19 amino acids. CDR3 coding DNA: TGTGCCAGCAGCCAAGATCAGCGGACAGGGTCTTGGGGGGCCAACGTCCTGACTTTC. Translation gives CASSQDQRTGSWGANVLTF. Supplemented by reference TRBV3-1 and TRBJ2-6, the full variable domain reads DTAVSQTPKYLVTQMGNDKSIKCEQNLGHDTMYWYKQDSKKFLKIMFSYNNKELIINETVPNRFSPKSPDKAHLNLHINSLELGDSAVYFCASSQDQRTGSWGANVLTFGAGSRLTVL.

This clonotype was picked up a small number of times. The chain joins TRBV9 to TRBJ2-1; 9 bases fit TRBD2. V was pared by 0 bases and J by 4 bases, with 5 bases of the junction left unmatched. This CDR3 is 16 amino acids long. The germline V gene has CDR1 SGDLS and CDR2 YYNGEE. CDR3 in DNA: TGTGCCAGCAGCGTAGGAGCTAGCGGGGTTTACAATGAGCAGTTCTTC. Encoded protein: CASSVGASGVYNEQFF.

The V gene is TRBV20-1, the J gene TRBJ2-5, with TRBD1 matching over 12 bases. With 5 bases clipped from V and 5 bases from J, the junction kept 9 bases outside the gene matches. CDR1 is DFQATT, CDR2 SNEGSKA, per germline (reference sequence). The CDR3 loop spans 15 amino acids. CDR3 sequence reads: CSAAPGQGAGETQYF. In nucleotides, the CDR3 is TGCAGTGCTGCCCCGGGACAGGGGGCCGGGGAGACCCAGTACTTC.

This chain uses TRBV27 with TRBJ2-7, with D maybe TRBD1 (7 bases). The germline gives CDR1 MNHEY, CDR2 SMNVEV (reference sequence). CDR3 size: 15 residues. V lost 7 bases and J 2 bases, leaving 18 bases between the germline ends. The CDR3 coding sequence is TGTGCCAGCACCCCTCACCAGGGGGGAGCCTACGAGCAGTACTTC. This gives the protein CASTPHQGGAYEQYF.

For the CDR3, the DNA is TGCAGTGCTAGCCCTGACCTTAAAGGTAGTGAGCAGTTCTTC. It encodes CSASPDLKGSEQFF. This chain uses TRBV20-1 with TRBJ2-1, with D hard to call. V shed 3 bases and J shed 9 bases, with 18 bases lying between them. The CDR3 is 14 residues long. Germline CDR1 is DFQATT and CDR2 is SNEGSKA (reference sequence).

This clonotype was observed a few times. This sequence joins TRBV7-3 and TRBJ1-1; D unresolved. The CDR3 totals 14 residues. V lost 8 bases, J lost 7 bases, and 20 bases lay in between. Per germline, CDR1 SGHTA and CDR2 FQGTGA. CDR3 nucleotide sequence: TGTGCCAGCCTGTCCCGGGGAACGTTGAGTGAAGCTTTCTTT. Its translation: CASLSRGTLSEAFF.

This rearrangement joins TRBV4-2 to TRBJ2-5; tentative D call: TRBD2 (5 bases). The ends were cut back, 1 base at V and 2 bases at J, with 8 bases in the middle. CDR3 length: 14 residues. Germline V gene data show CDR1 as LGHNA and CDR2 as YNFKEQ. The DNA of the CDR3 is TGTGCCAGCAGCCAAGGCCGGGATCAAGAGACCCAGTACTTC. Its protein is CASSQGRDQETQYF.

This clonotype was seen a handful of times. The chain joins TRBV5-6 to TRBJ2-7; 8 nucleotides align to TRBD1. Germline V gives CDR1 SGHDT, CDR2 YYEEEE. Unmatched junction bases numbered 5, after V lost 5 bases and J lost 4 bases. The CDR3 length is 13 residues. DNA for the CDR3: TGTGCCAGCAGTGAGGACAGGGTTTACGAGCAGTACTTC. It encodes CASSEDRVYEQYF.